The next 23 T cell receptor beta chains were all read from a single sample in a study of cytomegalovirus exposure and HLA in healthy donors. The PCR had 60 Vbeta and 13 Jbeta primers. The table came from immunoSEQ multiplex PCR; TCRdb's copy has only in-frame clones and leaves some out. Altogether over 100,000 clones are present, 65% to 90% being singletons, with the ten largest covering less than 2.5%. The specimen was PBMCs. These receptor sequences come from a woman aged 25 to 45 in good health and CMV-seronegative.

The chain has TRBV10-1 and TRBJ2-5; D is undetermined. The V gene lost 2 bases and the J gene lost 2 bases, with 6 bases spanning the gap. Germline V gene data show CDR1 as WNHNN and CDR2 as SYGVQD (reference sequence). The CDR3 contains 13 residues. CDR3 coding DNA: TGCGCCAGCAGTGAGACAGCACAAGAGACCCAGTACTTC. It translates to CASSETAQETQYF.

V gene TRBV28 combines with J gene TRBJ1-2; D may be TRBD1 (5 bases). V lost 1 base and J lost 6, with 6 bases in between. Looked up from germline, CDR1 is MDHEN and CDR2 is SYDVKM. The CDR3 loop spans 12 amino acids. The CDR3 protein is CASSLSGDGYTF. The CDR3 DNA reads TGTGCCAGCAGTTTATCGGGGGATGGCTACACCTTC.

This sequence joins TRBV28 and TRBJ1-2; D is possibly TRBD1 (6 bases). V shed 3 bases and J shed 4 bases, with 18 bases lying between them. Per the germline V gene, CDR1 is MDHEN and CDR2 is SYDVKM. There are 16 residues in the CDR3. DNA for the CDR3: TGTGCCAGCAGTTTTAGCGGGGGGCGGAGGGGCTATGGCTACACCTTC. Residues: CASSFSGGRRGYGYTF.

The rearrangement joins TRBV4-3 to TRBJ2-4, with 11 bases aligning to TRBD1. This CDR3 region has 15 residues. Germline CDR1 LGHNA, CDR2 YSLEER. Losses at the gene ends were 1 base for V and 6 bases for J; bases not matched to a gene: 2. CDR3 amino acids: CASSQGDRGGNIQYF. CDR3 bases: TGCGCCAGCAGCCAAGGGGACAGGGGGGGAAACATTCAGTACTTC.

The rearrangement joins TRBV4-1 to TRBJ2-7, with 8 bases lining up with TRBD2. V shed 5 bases, J shed 9 bases, and the junction held 9 bases outside the gene matches. The germline V gene encodes CDR1 MGHRA and CDR2 YSYEKL. The CDR3 loop spans 13 amino acids. The CDR3 bases are TGCGCCAGCAGCGGAACTAGCGGAAAGGTGCAGTACTTC. It encodes CASSGTSGKVQYF.

This clone was picked up a small number of times. The rearrangement links TRBV5-6 to TRBJ2-1; 8 positions match TRBD2. Germline CDR1 reads SGHDT; CDR2 reads YYEEEE. The junction had 16 bases not matched to a gene; V was cut back by 5 bases and J by 6 bases. The CDR3 runs to 17 residues. The CDR3 here is CASSRRTSGVTPNEQFF. CDR3 in DNA: TGTGCCAGCAGTCGCAGAACTAGCGGAGTCACCCCCAATGAGCAGTTCTTC.

The rearrangement uses TRBV27 and TRBJ2-7; D ambiguous. The CDR3 length is 14 residues. Trimming left V 4 bases short and J 6 bases short, with 16 bases between. Germline CDR1 is MNHEY and CDR2 is SMNVEV (reference sequence). CDR3: CASSSMVGLGEQYF. The CDR3 DNA follows: TGTGCCAGCAGTTCGATGGTTGGTCTCGGCGAGCAGTACTTC.

The chain links TRBV30 to TRBJ2-5; TRBD1 is a possible D gene (5 bases). Germline CDR1 and CDR2: GTSNPN and SVGIG (reference sequence). V lost 3 bases to trimming and J lost 3 bases, with 11 bases between them. This CDR3 is built from 13 residues. This CDR3 is CAWSQQGKETQYF. The CDR3 DNA reads TGTGCCTGGAGCCAGCAGGGAAAAGAGACCCAGTACTTC. Filled out from reference TRBV30 and TRBJ2-5, the complete variable domain reads SQTIHQWPATLVQPVGSPLSLECTVEGTSNPNLYWYRQAAGRGLQLLFYSVGIGQISSEVPQNLSASRPQDRQFILSSKKLLLSDSGFYLCAWSQQGKETQYFGPGTRLLVL.

The chain links TRBV28 to TRBJ1-2; 8 nucleotides line up with TRBD1. Germline loops: CDR1 MDHEN, CDR2 SYDVKM. The CDR3 runs to 16 residues. V lost 5 bases to trimming and J lost 4 bases; unmatched junction nucleotides: 12. The CDR3 sequence: CASSDGQGWVFYGYTF. The CDR3 DNA is TGTGCCAGCAGTGACGGACAGGGTTGGGTTTTCTATGGCTACACCTTC.

The genes are TRBV4-3 and TRBJ2-1, with TRBD2 matching over 8 bases. The CDR3 loop spans 14 amino acids. Germline loops: CDR1 LGHNA, CDR2 YSLEER. V was pared by 5 bases and J by 8 bases, with 8 bases of the junction left unmatched. The chain's CDR3 is CASSLGTRADEQFF. In nucleotides, the CDR3 is TGCGCCAGCAGCTTAGGGACTAGAGCCGATGAGCAGTTCTTC.

The chain employs TRBV19 and TRBJ1-1; D uncertain. This CDR3 region has 12 residues. Per the germline V gene, CDR1 is LNHDA and CDR2 is SQIVND (reference sequence). The V end lost 3 bases, the J end lost 9 bases, and 11 bases lay between the germline ends. The CDR3 loop is CASSIGVSQAFF. DNA of the CDR3: TGTGCCAGTAGTATCGGGGTATCGCAAGCTTTCTTT.

This sequence joins TRBV7-9 and TRBJ2-7; 9 positions match TRBD1. V was pared by 6 bases and J by 5 bases, with 11 bases of the junction left unmatched. Germline lookup yields CDR1 SEHNR and CDR2 FQNEAQ (reference sequence). The CDR3 totals 15 residues. CDR3 region: CASRGRDRAIDEQYF. CDR3 nucleotide sequence: TGTGCCAGCAGGGGCCGGGACAGGGCGATAGACGAGCAGTACTTC.

This sequence joins TRBV4-1 and TRBJ1-1; D gene ambiguous. The CDR3 totals 14 residues. The germline CDR1 and CDR2 sequences are MGHRA and YSYEKL. The ends were cut back, 5 bases at V and 1 base at J, with 11 bases in the middle. The CDR3 DNA is TGCGCCAGCAGCTTTGACTACGGGAACACTGAAGCTTTCTTT. This encodes CASSFDYGNTEAFF.

This chain connects TRBV11-3 to TRBJ1-1, with a possible D match to TRBD1 (6 bases). CDR1 is SGHNT, CDR2 YENEEA, per germline. Deletions cut 6 bases from V and 1 base from J, with 9 bases between. The CDR3 totals 13 residues. Written as DNA, the CDR3 is TGTGCCAGCAGACAACAGGGGAACACTGAAGCTTTCTTT. Translated: CASRQQGNTEAFF.

CDR3 bases: TGTGCCAGCAGTCCCCGACAGGTCCACGTCGCTGCGCAGTACTTC. Its protein is CASSPRQVHVAAQYF. V and J are TRBV27 and TRBJ2-7; tentatively, D is TRBD1 (6 bases). The V gene's germline CDR1 is MNHEY and CDR2 SMNVEV (reference sequence). The CDR3 runs to 15 residues. With 5 bases removed from V and 9 bases from J, the gap between germline ends came to 23 bases.

This chain uses TRBV4-1 with TRBJ1-2, with D possibly matching TRBD1 (6 bases). Germline CDR1 MGHRA, CDR2 YSYEKL. V gave up 0 bases and J gave up 4 bases, with 12 bases separating them. This CDR3 is built from 15 residues. DNA for the CDR3: TGCGCCAGCAGCCAAGACTATTCAGGGGTCTATGGCTACACCTTC. This gives the protein CASSQDYSGVYGYTF.

The V gene is TRBV7-2, the J gene TRBJ2-7, with 10 bases matching TRBD2. After removal of 8 bases from V and 3 bases from J, the junction contained 13 bases not matched to a gene. This CDR3 is 16 amino acids long. Per the germline V gene, CDR1 is SGHTA and CDR2 is FQGNSA. CDR3 nucleotides: TGTGCCAGCGGTCCATCTCTACTAGCGGGGAGCTACGAGCAGTACTTC. This translates into CASGPSLLAGSYEQYF. Drawing the rest from reference TRBV7-2 and TRBJ2-7, the complete variable domain is GAGVSQSPSNKVTEKGKDVELRCDPISGHTALYWYRQSLGQGLEFLIYFQGNSAPDKSGLPSDRFSAERTGGSVSTLTIQRTQQEDSAVYLCASGPSLLAGSYEQYFGPGTRLTVT.

This chain uses TRBV6-5 with TRBJ2-2, with 11 bases identical to TRBD2. Germline V lookup: CDR1 MNHEY, CDR2 SVGAGI. The CDR3 sequence is 14 residues long. Trimming removed 6 bases from V and 5 bases from J; junction bases left unmatched: 2. CDR3 sequence: CASRLAGGTGELFF. The CDR3 DNA reads as TGTGCCAGCAGATTAGCGGGAGGGACCGGGGAGCTGTTTTTT.

The chain uses TRBV19 and TRBJ2-3, with D possibly matching TRBD1 (6 bases). The V and J ends lost 6 bases and 2 bases respectively, with 21 bases between them. This CDR3 comprises 17 residues. Germline lookup yields CDR1 LNHDA and CDR2 SQIVND (reference sequence). Here the CDR3 DNA reads TGTGCCAGTAGCCCCCCAGGGGCTAGCCGCCACACAGATACGCAGTATTTT. Residues: CASSPPGASRHTDTQYF. The full variable domain, in which reference TRBV19 and TRBJ2-3 provide the parts outside the CDR3, is DGGITQSPKYLFRKEGQNVTLSCEQNLNHDAMYWYRQDPGQGLRLIYYSQIVNDFQKGDIAEGYSVSREKKESFPLTVTSAQKNPTAFYLCASSPPGASRHTDTQYFGPGTRLTVL.

The CDR3: CASSFTGTANSPLHF. CDR3 nucleotides: TGCGCCAGCAGCTTCACCGGGACAGCCAATTCACCCCTCCACTTT. The rearrangement joins TRBV5-1 to TRBJ1-6; 7 positions match TRBD1. Trimming took 2 bases from V and 7 from J; bases not matched to a gene: 6. The CDR3 extends over 15 amino acids. In germline, CDR1 is SGHRS, CDR2 YFSETQ.

This chain joins TRBV4-1 and TRBJ2-3; D gene unclear. Per the germline V gene, CDR1 is MGHRA and CDR2 is YSYEKL. Trimming stripped 6 bases from V and 2 bases from J, with 12 bases between. The CDR3 is made up of 14 amino acids. CDR3 in DNA: TGCGCCAGCAGGTCGAGCGCACTCACAGATACGCAGTATTTT. This encodes CASRSSALTDTQYF.

The chain joins TRBV15 to TRBJ2-1; TRBD1 matches at 8 bases. This CDR3 contains 15 residues. Trimming removed 1 base from V and 7 bases from J; junction bases left unmatched: 6. Looked up from germline, CDR1 is LNHNV and CDR2 is YYDKDF (reference sequence). The CDR3 nucleotides read TGTGCCACCAGCAGAGGAAGGACAGGGACGAATGAGCAGTTCTTC. Encoded protein: CATSRGRTGTNEQFF.

The chain couples TRBV28 to TRBJ2-1; TRBD1 matches at 9 bases. V was clipped by 4 bases and J by 5 bases; unmatched bases: 3. The length of the CDR3 is 14 residues. CDR1 and CDR2 (germline): MDHEN, SYDVKM. The CDR3 loop reads CASSSTGGNNEQFF. The CDR3, as DNA: TGTGCCAGCAGTTCGACAGGGGGTAACAATGAGCAGTTCTTC.